This T cell receptor beta chain was profiled in a study of T cell clonotyping in hematopoietic cell transplantation. General study results and limits: Pathologically expanded recipient clonotypes increased progressively from day 30 to day 180 as diversity fell. At the given depth, recipient repertoires were over 95% de novo clonotypes.

The germline V gene has CDR1 LNHDA and CDR2 SQIVND (reference sequence). V was pared by 6 bases and J by 13 bases, with 16 bases between. The length of the CDR3 is 13 residues. TCRdb's copy holds only in-frame clones and misses some; the assay was immunoSEQ multiplex PCR. The sample has roughly 2,300 clones; about 91% are singletons. Worth noting for this clone: Its target is not known.

Sequencing was done on a sample of peripheral blood mononuclear cells. The source of this sequence is a middle-aged man in good health. Some clones in this sample may be carry-over from other donors' samples. The chain has TRBV19 and TRBJ1-6; possibly TRBD1 for D (5 bases). Here the CDR3 DNA reads TGTGCCAGTAGAGAGGGGCAGGCCAGGCCCCTCCACTTT. It is translated as CASREGQARPLHF.